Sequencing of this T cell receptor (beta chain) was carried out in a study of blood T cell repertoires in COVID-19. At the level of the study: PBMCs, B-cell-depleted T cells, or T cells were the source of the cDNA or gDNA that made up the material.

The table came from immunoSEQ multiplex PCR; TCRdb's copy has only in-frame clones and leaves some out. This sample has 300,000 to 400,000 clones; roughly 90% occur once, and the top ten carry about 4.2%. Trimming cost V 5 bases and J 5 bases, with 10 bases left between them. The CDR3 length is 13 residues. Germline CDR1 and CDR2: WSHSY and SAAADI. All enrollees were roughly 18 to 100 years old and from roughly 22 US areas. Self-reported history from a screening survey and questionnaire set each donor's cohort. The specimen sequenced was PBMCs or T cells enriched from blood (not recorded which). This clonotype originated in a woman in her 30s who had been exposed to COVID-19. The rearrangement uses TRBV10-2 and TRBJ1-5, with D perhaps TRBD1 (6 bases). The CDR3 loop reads CASSRTADQPQHF. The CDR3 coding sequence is TGCGCCAGCAGTCGGACAGCTGATCAGCCCCAGCATTTT.